The 29 T cell receptor beta chains given below trace back to one sample, sequenced in a study of PD-1 blockade in classical Hodgkin lymphoma. Measured with immunoSEQ multiplex PCR; TCRdb has only the in-frame clones, and not every one. The data hold about 110,000 clones, with 80% to 90% observed a single time. Each and every patient relapsed after autologous stem cell transplantation, and patients got differing brentuximab vedotin exposure. The starting material was peripheral blood mononuclear cells (PBMCs), obtained before the second cycle of nivolumab. These TCRs come from a human donor with classical Hodgkin lymphoma.

V gene TRBV6-6 combines with J gene TRBJ2-5, with D unresolved. V was trimmed by 7 bases and J by 1 base, leaving 7 bases between them. CDR1 MNHNY and CDR2 SVGAGI come from the germline V gene (reference sequence). The CDR3 is made up of 12 amino acids. The CDR3 region has the DNA TGTGCCAGCACGGAGCCCCAAGAGACCCAGTACTTC. It encodes CASTEPQETQYF.

Only one count was recorded for this clone. The V and J genes are TRBV7-9 and TRBJ1-2; the D gene is possibly TRBD1 (6 bases). Germline lookup yields CDR1 SEHNR and CDR2 FQNEAQ (reference sequence). The V end was cut by 5 bases, the J end by 7 bases, with 14 bases between. There are 13 residues in the CDR3. This CDR3 is CASSQPGAGGYTF. CDR3 DNA sequence: TGTGCCAGCAGCCAGCCGGGGGCTGGTGGCTACACCTTC.

This sequence joins TRBV11-2 and TRBJ2-7, with D perhaps TRBD2 (5 bases). Germline V gene lookup returns CDR1 SGHAT and CDR2 FQNNGV. This CDR3 contains 11 residues. V lost 5 bases and J lost 10, with 12 bases in between. The CDR3 DNA sequence: TGTGCCAGCAGCCCGAGGGCTATCCAGTACTTC. It codes for CASSPRAIQYF.

The rearrangement joins TRBV19 to TRBJ2-7, with D unclear. Trimming left V 8 bases short and J 1 base short, with 15 bases between. The CDR3 has 14 residues. Germline V CDR1 and CDR2: LNHDA, SQIVND (reference sequence). The CDR3 reads CASAPGGGSYEQYF. In DNA, the CDR3 is TGTGCCAGTGCCCCGGGTGGCGGATCCTACGAGCAGTACTTC.

The V gene is TRBV27, the J gene TRBJ2-2, with D hard to call. CDR1 and CDR2 (germline): MNHEY, SMNVEV (reference sequence). The CDR3 totals 14 residues. V dropped 6 bases and J dropped 7 bases, with 15 bases sitting between them. The CDR3 DNA is TGTGCCAGCAGCCGCCTGCGTGAGGACGGGGAGCTGTTTTTT. Protein product: CASSRLREDGELFF.

The CDR3 bases are TGTGCCAGCTCACCTCAATCGGCGGGACTTAGCACAGATACGCAGTATTTT. It yields the protein CASSPQSAGLSTDTQYF. J is TRBJ2-3 and V is TRBV18, with a tentative D call TRBD2 (6 bases). CDR1 and CDR2 (germline): KGHSH, LQKENI. This CDR3 has 17 amino acids. Trimming cost V 3 bases and J 0 bases, with 16 bases left between them.

This chain links TRBV11-2 with TRBJ2-1; 9 positions match TRBD2. Losses at the gene ends were 0 bases for V and 9 bases for J; bases not matched to a gene: 6. CDR1 is SGHAT and CDR2 is FQNNGV in the germline V gene. The CDR3 totals 15 residues. In DNA form, the CDR3 reads TGTGCCAGCAGCTTAGATCGGACTAGCGTGGGTGAGCAGTTCTTC. It translates to CASSLDRTSVGEQFF.

The chain is built from TRBV6-1 and TRBJ1-1, with 7 bases fitting TRBD1. The CDR3 runs to 12 residues. The ends lost 7 bases at V and 5 bases at J; junction bases unmatched: 4. Germline V gene sequence: CDR1 MNHNS, CDR2 SASEGT. Here the CDR3 reads CASKTGRTEAFF. The CDR3 DNA reads as TGTGCCAGCAAGACAGGGAGGACTGAAGCTTTCTTT.

The V gene is TRBV4-3, the J gene TRBJ1-5; D is unclear. Trimming took off 0 bases at V and 0 bases at J, with 15 bases between the two ends. Germline-derived CDR1 and CDR2 are LGHNA and YSLEER. This CDR3 is 18 amino acids long. The CDR3 bases are TGCGCCAGCAGCCAAGAAGTATCGGGCCCTTATAGCAATCAGCCCCAGCATTTT. It codes for CASSQEVSGPYSNQPQHF.

The chain joins TRBV30 to TRBJ2-3; D remains unclear. The CDR3 has 14 amino acids. The germline V gene has CDR1 GTSNPN and CDR2 SVGIG (reference sequence). Trimming shortened V by 5 bases and J by 5 bases, and 17 bases separated the two germline ends. CDR3 in DNA: TGTGCCTGGGCCACGGGCGACTTTAAAGATACGCAGTATTTT. This sequence encodes CAWATGDFKDTQYF.

The genes are TRBV6-5 and TRBJ1-1; D is unclear. Trimming cost V 2 bases and J 1 base, with 8 bases left between them. The CDR3 has 14 amino acids. Germline values: CDR1 MNHEY, CDR2 SVGAGI. CDR3 bases: TGTGCCAGCAGTTACAGGGTAGGGAACACTGAAGCTTTCTTT. This gives the protein CASSYRVGNTEAFF.

The chain uses TRBV2 and TRBJ2-7; no clear D. CDR3 length equals 13 residues. V lost 0 bases and J lost 4, with 7 bases in between. Per the germline V gene, CDR1 is SNHLY and CDR2 is FYNNEI. The CDR3 loop reads CASSEAVTYEQYF. In nucleotides, the CDR3 is TGTGCCAGCAGTGAAGCCGTAACGTACGAGCAGTACTTC.

V usage is TRBV7-2 and J usage is TRBJ2-7; a possible D gene is TRBD1 (6 bases). Per the germline V gene, CDR1 is SGHTA and CDR2 is FQGNSA. Trimming took off 5 bases at V and 4 bases at J, with 15 bases between the two ends. The CDR3 is made up of 14 amino acids. The CDR3 bases are TGTGCCAGCAGCCCTCCCGGGACACCGTACGAGCAGTACTTC. Translation: CASSPPGTPYEQYF. Full variable domain (rest looked up from reference TRBV7-2 and TRBJ2-7): GAGVSQSPSNKVTEKGKDVELRCDPISGHTALYWYRQSLGQGLEFLIYFQGNSAPDKSGLPSDRFSAERTGGSVSTLTIQRTQQEDSAVYLCASSPPGTPYEQYFGPGTRLTVT.

In its sample, this clone was seen a few times. Other nucleotide sequences in the sample specify the same CDR3. V and J are TRBV5-6 and TRBJ2-7; D not resolved. The germline gives CDR1 SGHDT, CDR2 YYEEEE. The CDR3 covers 11 residues. Trimming cost V 2 bases and J 3 bases, with 3 bases left between them. The CDR3 is CASSFSYEQYF. The CDR3 DNA reads as TGTGCCAGCAGCTTCAGCTACGAGCAGTACTTC. Combining the CDR3 with reference TRBV5-6 and TRBJ2-7 gives the whole variable domain DAGVTQSPTHLIKTRGQQVTLRCSPKSGHDTVSWYQQALGQGPQFIFQYYEEEERQRGNFPDRFSGHQFPNYSSELNVNALLLGDSALYLCASSFSYEQYFGPGTRLTVT.

V is TRBV19 and J is TRBJ1-2, with a tentative D call TRBD1 (6 bases). V was pared by 3 bases and J by 7 bases, with 18 bases between. The CDR3 is made up of 15 amino acids. Germline V gene sequence: CDR1 LNHDA, CDR2 SQIVND (reference sequence). In nucleotides, the CDR3 is TGTGCCAGTAGTATTCTGGGCAGGGGTAAAAGTGGCTACACCTTC. Protein product: CASSILGRGKSGYTF.

V usage is TRBV30 and J usage is TRBJ1-5; 7 nucleotides line up with TRBD1. Germline assignment: CDR1 GTSNPN and CDR2 SVGIG (reference sequence). J gave up 6 bases and V 3 bases, and 8 bases lay outside the gene matches. CDR3 length: 14 residues. The CDR3 nucleotides read TGTGCCTGGAGGGGGAAGGGGGCTGGTCAGCCCCAGCATTTT. It is translated as CAWRGKGAGQPQHF.

The gene calls are TRBV14 and TRBJ2-7; D is ambiguous. Germline CDR1 SGHDN, CDR2 FVKESK. V lost 8 bases and J lost 2, with 10 bases in between. The CDR3 runs to 12 residues. CDR3 DNA: TGTGCCAGCGGAAGGTATGCCTACGAGCAGTACTTC. Translating it yields CASGRYAYEQYF.

A few counts support this clone. V is TRBV30 and J is TRBJ1-5; D is possibly TRBD1 (5 bases). The CDR3 is 14 residues long. V was clipped by 2 bases and J by 3 bases, with 11 bases between them. The germline V gene has CDR1 GTSNPN and CDR2 SVGIG (reference sequence). The CDR3 loop is CAWSQTEANQPQHF. As DNA, the CDR3 is TGTGCCTGGAGTCAGACAGAGGCCAATCAGCCCCAGCATTTT.

The chain couples TRBV19 to TRBJ2-3; 12 bases are shared with TRBD2. CDR3 length: 16 residues. The germline V gene has CDR1 LNHDA and CDR2 SQIVND (reference sequence). The trim removed 5 bases at V and 0 bases at J, leaving 3 bases unmatched. CDR3 region: CASSPLAGGSTDTQYF. The CDR3 DNA sequence: TGTGCCAGTAGTCCCCTAGCGGGAGGGAGCACAGATACGCAGTATTTT.

The V gene is TRBV6-1, the J gene TRBJ1-3; 8 bases are a match to TRBD1. This CDR3 region has 14 residues. Germline assignment: CDR1 MNHNS and CDR2 SASEGT. J gave up 2 bases and V 6 bases, and 3 bases lay outside the gene matches. CDR3 in amino acids: CASRGTGTGNTIYF. CDR3 in DNA: TGTGCCAGCAGGGGGACAGGCACTGGAAACACCATATATTTT.

This clone was picked up one time. The chain combines TRBV28 with TRBJ2-3; no clear D gene. Germline CDR1 is MDHEN and CDR2 is SYDVKM. Trimming removed 6 bases at V and 1 base at J, with 8 bases between. The CDR3 sequence is 13 residues long. CDR3 sequence (DNA): TGTGCCAGCAGCCAAGTGGGCACAGATACGCAGTATTTT. Its protein is CASSQVGTDTQYF.

The chain couples TRBV19 to TRBJ1-2, with 7 bases lining up with TRBD1. V lost 11 bases and J lost 4; bases outside the gene matches: 13. CDR3 length: 14 residues. Germline V gene sequence: CDR1 LNHDA, CDR2 SQIVND (reference sequence). The CDR3 DNA sequence: TGTGCCTCAAGCACAGGGGACACCCTCTATGGCTACACCTTC. This encodes CASSTGDTLYGYTF. Looking up the rest from reference TRBV19 and TRBJ1-2 gives the full variable domain: DGGITQSPKYLFRKEGQNVTLSCEQNLNHDAMYWYRQDPGQGLRLIYYSQIVNDFQKGDIAEGYSVSREKKESFPLTVTSAQKNPTAFYLCASSTGDTLYGYTFGSGTRLTVV.

On this clone itself: Sequence at one end of the junction differs from germline and may be a read error. The chain couples TRBV13 to TRBJ2-7; 9 bases line up with TRBD2. This CDR3 spans 14 amino acids. Germline CDR1 is PRHDT and CDR2 is FYEKMQ (reference sequence). CDR3 region: CASSTGTSLYEQSF. Written as DNA, the CDR3 is TGTGCCAGCAGCACCGGGACTAGCTTATACGAGCAGTCCTTC.

V is TRBV10-2 and J is TRBJ1-2, with 11 nucleotides matching TRBD1. Germline V gives CDR1 WSHSY, CDR2 SAAADI. The CDR3 is 15 amino acids. V gave up 8 bases and J gave up 8 bases; unmatched junction bases: 13. CDR3 DNA: TGCGCCAGCCGGATGGGGGGACAGGGGGGTCGAGGCTACACCTTC. Amino acid sequence: CASRMGGQGGRGYTF.

The chain recombines TRBV19 with TRBJ2-5; possible D gene TRBD1, 5 bases. From germline, CDR1 is LNHDA and CDR2 SQIVND (reference sequence). The CDR3 has 17 amino acids. Trimming took 9 bases from V and 1 from J, leaving 24 bases between them. The CDR3 DNA follows: TGTGCCAGCAAGCCCCCGGATGCGGCAGGGTCCCAAGAGACCCAGTACTTC. Translated, it gives CASKPPDAAGSQETQYF.

The rearrangement links TRBV6-5 to TRBJ2-7; unclear D gene. This CDR3 is built from 15 residues. The V gene's germline CDR1 is MNHEY and CDR2 SVGAGI. Deletions cut 5 bases from V and 2 bases from J, with 16 bases between. In nucleotides, the CDR3 is TGTGCCAGCAGTCCCCAAGCCCAAGCCCCCTACGAGCAGTACTTC. This sequence encodes CASSPQAQAPYEQYF.

This chain joins TRBV10-3 and TRBJ2-1; TRBD2 agrees at 8 bases. Trimming removed 0 bases from V and 1 base from J; junction bases left unmatched: 8. Looked up from germline, CDR1 is ENHRY and CDR2 is SYGVKD. The CDR3 length is 18 residues. Here the CDR3 reads CAISESMIVAGSYNEQFF. Here the CDR3 DNA reads TGTGCCATCAGTGAGTCGATGATAGTAGCGGGGTCCTACAATGAGCAGTTCTTC.

The rearrangement links TRBV5-5 to TRBJ1-1; 11 bases match TRBD1. Trimming cost V 0 bases and J 0 bases; bases outside gene matches: 7. CDR1 is SGHKS and CDR2 is YYEKEE in the germline V gene (reference sequence). This CDR3 spans 18 amino acids. Here the CDR3 reads CASSLGTGGFGLNTEAFF. The CDR3, as DNA: TGTGCCAGCAGCTTGGGGACAGGGGGCTTCGGTTTGAACACTGAAGCTTTCTTT. Drawing the rest from reference TRBV5-5 and TRBJ1-1, the complete variable domain is DAGVTQSPTHLIKTRGQQVTLRCSPISGHKSVSWYQQVLGQGPQFIFQYYEKEERGRGNFPDRFSARQFPNYSSELNVNALLLGDSALYLCASSLGTGGFGLNTEAFFGQGTRLTVV.

Here the CDR3 reads CASGIDQETQYF. In DNA, the CDR3 is TGTGCTAGTGGTATAGACCAAGAGACCCAGTACTTC. The rearrangement uses TRBV12-5 and TRBJ2-5, with D uncertain. The CDR3 has 12 amino acids. With 5 bases removed from V and 0 bases from J, the gap between germline ends came to 4 bases. Germline CDR1 is LGHNT and CDR2 is FRNRAP.